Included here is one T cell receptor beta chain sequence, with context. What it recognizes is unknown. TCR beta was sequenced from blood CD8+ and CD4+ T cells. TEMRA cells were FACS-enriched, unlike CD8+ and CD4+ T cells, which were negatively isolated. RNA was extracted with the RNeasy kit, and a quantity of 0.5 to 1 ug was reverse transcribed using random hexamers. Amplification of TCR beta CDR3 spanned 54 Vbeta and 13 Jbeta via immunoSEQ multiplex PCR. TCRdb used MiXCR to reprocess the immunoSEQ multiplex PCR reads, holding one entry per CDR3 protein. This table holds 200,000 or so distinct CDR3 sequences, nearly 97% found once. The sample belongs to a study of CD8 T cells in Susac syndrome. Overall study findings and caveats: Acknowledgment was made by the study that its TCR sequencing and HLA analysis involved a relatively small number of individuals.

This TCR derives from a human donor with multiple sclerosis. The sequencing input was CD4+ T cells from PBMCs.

CDR3 in DNA: TGTGCCAGCAGCTTAGTGGGCCCCCCGAGCTCCTACGAGCAGTACTTC. Protein: CASSLVGPPSSYEQYF. The V gene is TRBV7-2, the J gene TRBJ2-7; D remains ambiguous. The ends were cut back, 1 base at V and 0 bases at J, with 13 bases in the middle. Germline V CDR1 and CDR2: SGHTA, FQGNSA. The CDR3 has 16 residues.